This T cell receptor beta chain was retrieved from a study of blood T cell repertoires in COVID-19. On the study more broadly: Material from acute and convalescent COVID-19 was sourced from the United States, Italy and Spain. Nucleic acid was either cDNA or gDNA, and it came from T cells, B-cell-depleted T cells, or PBMCs.

CDR1 is SNHLY and CDR2 is FYNNEI in the germline V gene. V was trimmed by 4 bases and J by 4 bases, leaving 10 bases between them. The CDR3 covers 13 residues. As originally analysed: Amplification from reference gene primers served as the basis for estimated nucleated cell counts. Some clones are missing from TCRdb's copy, which holds only in-frame ones; the method was immunoSEQ multiplex PCR. V and J calls plus clone size are reproduced from that table; the DNA served to infer D and trimming. The data hold under 14,000 clones, with 80% to 85% observed a single time. V is TRBV2 and J is TRBJ2-5; perhaps TRBD1 as D (5 bases). Sequenced material: peripheral blood. The receptor comes from a man aged 65-85 years with active COVID-19. The CDR3 here is CASSARGGETQYF. The CDR3 nucleotides are TGTGCCAGCAGTGCTAGGGGCGGAGAGACCCAGTACTTC.